This record concerns one T cell receptor (beta chain) sequence. Its antigen is unknown. This entry is derived from a study of cytomegalovirus exposure and HLA in healthy donors. Study context: A subsequent analysis reported that the roughly 130 validation repertoires were produced on the same platform that had also been used for the roughly 670 first-cohort repertoires.

The germline gives CDR1 MNHEY, CDR2 SVGAGI. The ends were cut back, 5 bases at V and 1 base at J, with 6 bases in the middle. This CDR3 spans 13 amino acids. Overall study results and limits: High sensitivity and specificity were reportedly achieved when the classifier diagnosed cytomegalovirus status. Cytomegalovirus association was assigned to 150 to 200 TCR beta chains.

Produced via immunoSEQ multiplex PCR; TCRdb's table is partial and in-frame only. The sample records 190,000 or so clones, around 81% being singletons. J is TRBJ1-3 and V is TRBV6-5; D is perhaps TRBD1 (5 bases). The sample taken for sequencing was PBMCs. This TCR was recovered from a woman aged 18 to 35 in good health and CMV-seropositive. The CDR3, as DNA: TGTGCCAGCAGTGACAGTTCTGGAAACACCATATATTTT. Translation gives CASSDSSGNTIYF.